These T cell receptor beta chains were read from a single sample in a study of tumor and adjacent non-tumor tissue in lung cancer. TCRdb used MiXCR to reprocess the multiplex PCR reads, holding one entry per CDR3 protein. Of 90,000 to 120,000 distinct CDR3 sequences listed, 65% were seen once; the top ten hold approximately 18%. Sequencing used distant non-tumor lung tissue. The receptors shown here come from a man aged 30 to 45 with non-small cell lung cancer. The CDR3 runs from the conserved cysteine through the conserved F or W. The D gene is left open where the match is weak. Not every row has a clone size; where given, it reads once, few, many or a size class.

>TRBV12-3/TRBV12-4|TRBJ2-1|-|-
TGCGCCAGCATGAGGGGGGAACAATACAATGAGCAGTTCTTC
CASMRGEQYNEQFF
>TRBV4-2|TRBJ2-1|few|-
TGTGCCAGCAGCCAAGAATGGCGCGGGGATGAGCAGTTCTTC
CASSQEWRGDEQFF
>TRBV24-1|TRBJ2-5|-|-
TGTGCCACCAGTCCTGGTGAGGCGGGGACTTCGGAGACCCTGTACTTC
CATSPGEAGTSETLYF
>TRBV13|TRBJ2-7|-|-
TGTGCCAGCCCGGAAGGATTCTACGAGCAGTACTTC
CASPEGFYEQYF
>TRBV6-1|TRBJ1-4|-|-
TGTGTCAGCAGTTTCACGCGGGGAGGGGAAAAACCGTTTTTT
CVSSFTRGGEKPFF
>TRBV6-2/TRBV6-3|TRBJ2-1|many|-
TGTGCCAGCAGCCCCTCGGACAGTTACAATGAGCAGTTCTTC
CASSPSDSYNEQFF
>TRBV20-1|TRBJ2-2|-|TRBD1
TGCAGCGCACAAGGGGGCACCGGGCAGCTGTTTTTC
CSAQGGTGQLFF
>TRBV20-1|TRBJ2-6|-|-
TGCAGTGCCTCAGCAACCTCCGGGGCCAACGTCCTGACTTTC
CSASATSGANVLTF
>TRBV11-3|TRBJ2-3|-|-
TGTAACAGCAGCCCGGAGGCCACAGATACGCAGTATTTT
CNSSPEATDTQYF
>TRBV20-1|TRBJ2-5|few|TRBD2
TGCAATGCTAGAGATGGGGTAGCGGGGACCCAAGAGATCCAGTACTTC
CNARDGVAGTQEIQYF
>TRBV6-5|TRBJ1-4|many|-
TGTGCCAGCCGTTACGGGTCGGGCGCTCGGGAAAAACTGTTTTTT
CASRYGSGAREKLFF
>TRBV7-9|TRBJ2-7|-|TRBD1
TGTGCCAGCAGCTTCGGACAGGCCTCCTACGAGCAGTACTTC
CASSFGQASYEQYF
>TRBV4-1|TRBJ1-2|-|-
TGCGCCAGCAGCCATTCGGGCGGAGCTAACTGTGGCTACACCTTC
CASSHSGGANCGYTF
>TRBV12-3/TRBV12-4|TRBJ2-7|-|-
TGTGCCAGCACTTGGGCATCCTACGAGCAGTATTTC
CASTWASYEQYF
>TRBV11-2|TRBJ2-5|few|TRBD2
TGTGCCAGCAGCCCGCGGACTAGCGGAGAGACCCAGTACTTC
CASSPRTSGETQYF
>TRBV11-2|TRBJ2-7|-|-
TGTGCCGGCAGCCCCAACCGGGTAGGGCACTACGAGCAGTACTTC
CAGSPNRVGHYEQYF
>TRBV20-1|TRBJ2-3|-|-
TGCAGTGTCGCCACTACGGGGGGCACAGATACGCAATATTTT
CSVATTGGTDTQYF
>TRBV5-1|TRBJ2-5|many|-
TGCGCCAGCAGCGCGGGACGACCAGAAGAGACCCAGTACTTC
CASSAGRPEETQYF
>TRBV4-3|TRBJ1-2|-|-
TGCGCCAGCAGCCAAGATAGGGAAGGCTTGAGAGGCTACACCTTC
CASSQDREGLRGYTF
>TRBV5-1|TRBJ2-5|many|-
TGCGCCAGCAGCACACAAGAGACCCAGTACTTC
CASSTQETQYF
>TRBV11-2|TRBJ2-7|-|-
TGTGCCGGCAGCTTAGGCGATGCGGTTTCCGAGCAGTACTTC
CAGSLGDAVSEQYF
>TRBV29-1|TRBJ2-3|many|-
TGCAGCGTTGGGCTAGCTAGCACAGATACGCAGTATTTT
CSVGLASTDTQYF
>TRBV7-8|TRBJ2-7|many|-
TGTGCCAGCAGCCCAGGACCCGGAACCGGGACTTTATCCTACGAGCAGTACTTC
CASSPGPGTGTLSYEQYF
>TRBV5-5|TRBJ2-3|-|-
TGTGCTAGCAGCACGCGGACCGGGTCTAGCGGCACAGATACGCAGTATTTT
CASSTRTGSSGTDTQYF
>TRBV11-3|TRBJ2-3|-|TRBD2
TGTGCCAACAGCCCAATTGGGGGAGGGGCAACAGATATGCAGTATTTT
CANSPIGGGATDMQYF
>TRBV6-5|TRBJ1-1|many|-
TGTGCCAGCGCCAATGGGGGACTTGAAGCTTTCTTT
CASANGGLEAFF
>TRBV12-3/TRBV12-4|TRBJ2-7|-|-
TGCGCCAGCAATTTAGAGGGGGGGGCGGGCTACGAGCAGTACTTC
CASNLEGGAGYEQYF
>TRBV5-4|TRBJ2-7|-|TRBD1
TGTGCCAGCAGCTTGGGAGAGACAGGGAACGACAAGCAGTACTTC
CASSLGETGNDKQYF
>TRBV11-3|TRBJ2-7|once|-
TGTGCCAGCAGTGACAGCGTATCCCACGAGCAGTACTTC
CASSDSVSHEQYF
>TRBV7-9|TRBJ2-5|many|TRBD2
TGTGCCAGCAGCCCCGCGGGGGGGCCCGTGGAGACCCAGTACTTC
CASSPAGGPVETQYF
>TRBV13|TRBJ2-2|many|TRBD2
TGTGCCAGCTCGGAGGGGACTAGCGTATTGAACACCGGGGAGCTGTTTTTT
CASSEGTSVLNTGELFF
>TRBV11-2|TRBJ2-3|-|-
TGTGCCAGCAGCCTTCTTTCGCAGGGTGGAGATACGCAGTATTTT
CASSLLSQGGDTQYF
>TRBV6-1|TRBJ1-1|-|TRBD1
TGTGCCAGCCCTCTTACAGGGGAATCTGAAGCTTTCTTT
CASPLTGESEAFF
>TRBV29-1|TRBJ2-2|-|TRBD1
TGCAGCGTTGCCGGGACAGCCTTGAAAGGCCCAACCGGGAAGCTGTTTTTT
CSVAGTALKGPTGKLFF
>TRBV11-2|TRBJ1-5|once|-
TGTGCCAGCAGCTTAGGCCCAGAGATCGCAGATACGCAGCATTTT
CASSLGPEIADTQHF
>TRBV11-2|TRBJ1-1|-|-
TGTGCCATCAGCTTATACCCCGGGACAAGGCCCATGAACACTGAAGCTTTCTTT
CAISLYPGTRPMNTEAFF
>TRBV5-1|TRBJ2-7|-|-
TGCGCCAGCAGCTCGGACAGCCTTACGGGAGAGCAGTACTTC
CASSSDSLTGEQYF
>TRBV4-1|TRBJ2-6|-|-
TGCGCCAGCAGCCAATGGGGAATGTTCTCTGGGGCCAACGTCCTGACTTTC
CASSQWGMFSGANVLTF
>TRBV28|TRBJ2-2|many|-
TGTGCCAGCAGTTCGTCGGGGACCGGACGCACCGGGGAGCTGTTTTTT
CASSSSGTGRTGELFF
>TRBV4-3|TRBJ1-4|-|-
TGCACCAGCAGCGGTACCCCCGGGTGGAACGAAAAACTGTTTTTT
CTSSGTPGWNEKLFF
>TRBV11-2|TRBJ2-7|-|TRBD1
TGTGCCAGCAGCACACAGGGGCACGAGCAGTACTTC
CASSTQGHEQYF
>TRBV11-2|TRBJ1-5|-|-
TGTGCCAGCAGCTTAATGGAGGCAAATCAGCCTCAGCGGTTT
CASSLMEANQPQRF
>TRBV6-2/TRBV6-3|TRBJ1-2|-|-
TGTGCCAGCCTTCCGCCACCGGGACAATCGAGATTCACTCGCTATGGCTACACCTTC
CASLPPPGQSRFTRYGYTF
>TRBV29-1|TRBJ2-1|-|-
TGCAGCGTTGAAGGGATAGTCGACAATGAGCGGTTCTTC
CSVEGIVDNERFF
>TRBV20-1|TRBJ2-1|once|-
TGCAGTGCAACGCCGCCGCTTCCCTACAATGAGCAGTTCTTC
CSATPPLPYNEQFF
>TRBV7-3|TRBJ1-2|-|TRBD1
TGTGCCAGCAGCCAAGGGGGCGCGGATGGCTACACCTTC
CASSQGGADGYTF